Here is one T cell receptor beta chain with its context. Its target is unknown. Trimming stripped 8 bases from V and 9 bases from J, with 5 bases between. The CDR3 contains 9 residues. These data come from a study of T cell responses to AZD1222 COVID-19 vaccine. Study outcomes and limitations: Among the donors, most were white British and more were female, and clonal diversity was possibly underestimated. Nearly half of spike-specific TCRs reportedly target variant regions that are unmutated in the B.1.351 and B.1.1.7 variants. Across spike, vaccine-associated CD4 TCRs were found, dominant at 160-218 and 743-854.

Here immunoSEQ multiplex PCR was the method, and the copy in TCRdb shows in-frame clones only, minus some. The sample lists some 150,000 clones; 90% were seen once. The chain uses TRBV12-3 or TRBV12-4 and TRBJ1-5; the D is unclear. Here the sequenced sample was peripheral blood, taken 28 days after the second AZD1222 dose. The clonotype comes from an adult who received the AZD1222 COVID-19 vaccine. The DNA for the CDR3 is TGTGCCAGCGGGCGGCCCCAGCATTTT. Translation: CASGRPQHF.